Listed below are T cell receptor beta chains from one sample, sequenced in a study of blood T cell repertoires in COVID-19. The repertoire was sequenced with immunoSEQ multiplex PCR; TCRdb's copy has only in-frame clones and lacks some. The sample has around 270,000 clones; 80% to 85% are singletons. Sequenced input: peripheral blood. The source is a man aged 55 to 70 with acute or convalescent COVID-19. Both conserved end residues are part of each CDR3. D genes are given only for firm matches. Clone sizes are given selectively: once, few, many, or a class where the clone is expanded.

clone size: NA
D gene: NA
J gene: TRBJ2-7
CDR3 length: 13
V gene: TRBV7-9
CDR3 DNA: TGTGCCAGCAGCTTCGGACGGGATTACGAGCAGTACTTC
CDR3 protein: CASSFGRDYEQYF

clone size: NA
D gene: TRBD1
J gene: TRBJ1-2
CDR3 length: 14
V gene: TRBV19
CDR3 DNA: TGTGCCAGTAGGGGAACAGGGGGAGGCTATGGCTACACCTTC
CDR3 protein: CASRGTGGGYGYTF

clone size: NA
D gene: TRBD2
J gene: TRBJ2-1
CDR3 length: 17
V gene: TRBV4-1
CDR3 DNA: TGCGCCAGCAGCCATCAAGGCGGGAGGAGCTCCTACAATGAGCAGTTCTTC
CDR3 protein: CASSHQGGRSSYNEQFF

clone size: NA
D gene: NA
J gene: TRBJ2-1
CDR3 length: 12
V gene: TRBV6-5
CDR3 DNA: TGTGCCAGCAGTAACAGGGTTAATGAGCAGTTCTTC
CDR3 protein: CASSNRVNEQFF

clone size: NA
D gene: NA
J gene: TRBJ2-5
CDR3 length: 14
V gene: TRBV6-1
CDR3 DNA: TGTGCCAGCAGTGAAGGTGGCGGGGCGGGGACCCAGTACTTC
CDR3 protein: CASSEGGGAGTQYF

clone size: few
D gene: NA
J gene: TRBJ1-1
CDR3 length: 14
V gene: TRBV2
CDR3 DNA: TGTGCCAGCAGTATGGACAGACCTGACACTGAAGCTTTCTTT
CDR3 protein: CASSMDRPDTEAFF

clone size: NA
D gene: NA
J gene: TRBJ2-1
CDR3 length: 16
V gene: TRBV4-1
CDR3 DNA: TGCGCCAGCAGCCAAGATTCGGGGGAAACCTACAATGAGCAGTTCTTC
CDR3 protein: CASSQDSGETYNEQFF

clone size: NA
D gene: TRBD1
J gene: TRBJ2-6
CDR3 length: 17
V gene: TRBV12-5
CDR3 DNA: TGTGCTAGTGGCCGTCCCGGGACAGGGTCCGGGGCCAACGTCCTGACTTTC
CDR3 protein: CASGRPGTGSGANVLTF

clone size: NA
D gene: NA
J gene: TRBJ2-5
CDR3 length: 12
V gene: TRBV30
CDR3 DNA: TGTGCCTGGAGCGGGTACCAAGAGACCCAGTACTTC
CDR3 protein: CAWSGYQETQYF

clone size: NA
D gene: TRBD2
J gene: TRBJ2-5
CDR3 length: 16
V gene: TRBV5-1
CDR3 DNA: TGCGCCAGCAGCTTTTGGGGGAGGGCTGGGTCAGAGACCCAGTACTTC
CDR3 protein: CASSFWGRAGSETQYF

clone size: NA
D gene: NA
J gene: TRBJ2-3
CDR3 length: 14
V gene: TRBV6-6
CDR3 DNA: TGTGCCACCAGAGACAGGCGAAGCACAGATACGCAGTATTTT
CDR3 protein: CATRDRRSTDTQYF

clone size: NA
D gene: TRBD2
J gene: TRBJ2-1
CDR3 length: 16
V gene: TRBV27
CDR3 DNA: TGTGCCAGCAGTTTACGACTAGCGGGGCCTTACAATGAGCAGTTCTTC
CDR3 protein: CASSLRLAGPYNEQFF

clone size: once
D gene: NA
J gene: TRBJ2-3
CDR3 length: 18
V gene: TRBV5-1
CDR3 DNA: TGCGCCAGCAGCTTGGCAAATACTCTCCCAGGGGGCACAGATACGCAGTATTTT
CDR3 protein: CASSLANTLPGGTDTQYF

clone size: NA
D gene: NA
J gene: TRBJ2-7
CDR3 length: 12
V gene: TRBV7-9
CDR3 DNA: TGTGCCAGCAGCTTCCAGCGGGCGACCAAGTACTTC
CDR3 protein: CASSFQRATKYF

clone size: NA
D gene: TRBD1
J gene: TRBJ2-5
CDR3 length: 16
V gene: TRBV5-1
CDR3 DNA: TGCGCCAGCAGCTTGGATGGGACAGGGGGCCGGGAGACCCAGTACTTC
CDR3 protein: CASSLDGTGGRETQYF

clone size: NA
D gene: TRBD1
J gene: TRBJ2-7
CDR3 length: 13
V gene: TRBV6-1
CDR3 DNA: TGTGCCAGCAGGGACAGGGGGGCCTACGAGCAGTACTTC
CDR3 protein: CASRDRGAYEQYF

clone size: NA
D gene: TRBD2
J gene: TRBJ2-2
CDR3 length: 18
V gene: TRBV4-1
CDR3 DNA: TGCGCCAGCAGCCAATGGGGGTTTAGCGGGACCAACACCGGGGAGCTGTTTTTT
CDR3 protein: CASSQWGFSGTNTGELFF

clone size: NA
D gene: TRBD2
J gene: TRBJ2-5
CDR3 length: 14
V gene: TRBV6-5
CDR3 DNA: TGTGCCAGCAAAAAGACTAGCGGGTCCGGGACCCAGTACTTC
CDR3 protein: CASKKTSGSGTQYF

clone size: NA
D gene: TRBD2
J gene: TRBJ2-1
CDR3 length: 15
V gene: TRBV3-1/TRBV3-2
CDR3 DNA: TGTGCCAGCAGCCACGCGGGAGTAAATAGGGATGAGCAGTTCTTC
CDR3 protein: CASSHAGVNRDEQFF

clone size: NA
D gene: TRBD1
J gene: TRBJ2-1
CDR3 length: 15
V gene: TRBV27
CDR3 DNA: TGTGCCAGCAGTGGGAGGGACAGGGGGTTCAATGAGCAGTTCTTC
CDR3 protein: CASSGRDRGFNEQFF

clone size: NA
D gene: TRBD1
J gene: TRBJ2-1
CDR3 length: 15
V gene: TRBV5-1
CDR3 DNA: TGCGCCAGCAGCTTGGCTGGACAGGGAATCCATGAGCAGTTCTTC
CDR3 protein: CASSLAGQGIHEQFF

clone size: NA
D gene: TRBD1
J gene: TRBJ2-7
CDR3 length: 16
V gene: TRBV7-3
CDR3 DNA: TGTGCCAGCAGCCCCTCCAGGACAGGGGACTTGGGAGAGCAGTACTTC
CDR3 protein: CASSPSRTGDLGEQYF

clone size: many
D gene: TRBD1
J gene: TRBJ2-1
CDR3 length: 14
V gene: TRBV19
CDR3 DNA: TGTGCCAGTAATCGAGGACAGGGGGCAGGTGAGCAGTTCTTC
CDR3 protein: CASNRGQGAGEQFF

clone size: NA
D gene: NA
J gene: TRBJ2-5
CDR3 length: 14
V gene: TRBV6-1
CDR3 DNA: TGTGCCAGCAGTGAGGGGACTGGGCAAGGGGCCCAGTACTTC
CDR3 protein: CASSEGTGQGAQYF

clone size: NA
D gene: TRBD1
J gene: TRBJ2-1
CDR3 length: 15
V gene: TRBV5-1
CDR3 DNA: TGCGCCAGCAGCTTGGAGGGACAGCCACACAATGAGCAGTTCTTC
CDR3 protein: CASSLEGQPHNEQFF

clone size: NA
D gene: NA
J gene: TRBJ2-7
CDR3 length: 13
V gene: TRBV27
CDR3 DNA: TGTGCCAGTACAGGGTTGGGGACCTACGAGCAGTACTTC
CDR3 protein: CASTGLGTYEQYF

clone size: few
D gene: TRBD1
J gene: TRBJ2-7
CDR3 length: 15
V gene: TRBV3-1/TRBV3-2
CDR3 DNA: TGTGCCAGCAGCCAAGCGGGGACAGGGAACTACGAGCAGTACTTC
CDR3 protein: CASSQAGTGNYEQYF

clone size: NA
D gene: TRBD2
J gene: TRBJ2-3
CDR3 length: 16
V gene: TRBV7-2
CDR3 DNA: TGTGCCAGCAGCCGGACTAGCGGGTTCCTCACAGATACGCAGTATTTT
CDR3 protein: CASSRTSGFLTDTQYF

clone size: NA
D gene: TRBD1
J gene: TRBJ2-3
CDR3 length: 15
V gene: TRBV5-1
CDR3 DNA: TGCGCCAGCAGCCCGGACAGGGGGGGCACAGATACGCAGTATTTT
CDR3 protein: CASSPDRGGTDTQYF

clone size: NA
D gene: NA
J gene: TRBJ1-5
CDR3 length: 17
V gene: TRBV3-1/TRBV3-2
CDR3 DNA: TGTGCCAGCAGCCAAATGATCCCCGGACTGTTAAATCAGCCCCAGCATTTT
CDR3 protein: CASSQMIPGLLNQPQHF

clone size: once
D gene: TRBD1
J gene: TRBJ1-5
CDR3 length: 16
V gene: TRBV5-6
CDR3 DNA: TGTGCCAGCAGCTTTAAGGGGGCCGGAGGCAATCAGCCCCAGCATTTT
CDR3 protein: CASSFKGAGGNQPQHF

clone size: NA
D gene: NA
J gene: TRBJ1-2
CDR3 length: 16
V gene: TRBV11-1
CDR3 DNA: TGTGCCAGCAGCCAGGTACAGGGTCCGATGAGTACTGGCTACACCTTC
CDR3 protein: CASSQVQGPMSTGYTF

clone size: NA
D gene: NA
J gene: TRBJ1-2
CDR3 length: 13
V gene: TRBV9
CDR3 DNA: TGTGCCAGCAGCGTAGATCTTGGAGAAGGCTACACCTTC
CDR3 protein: CASSVDLGEGYTF

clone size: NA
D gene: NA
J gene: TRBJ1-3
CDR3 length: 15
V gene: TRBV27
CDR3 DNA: TGTGCCAGCAGTTCAACAGGGATCTGGGGAAACACCATATATTTT
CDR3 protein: CASSSTGIWGNTIYF

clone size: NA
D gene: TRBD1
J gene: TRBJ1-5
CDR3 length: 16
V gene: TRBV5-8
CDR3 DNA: TGTGCCAGCAGCTCAAAAACAGGGGCGAAGGATCAGCCCCAGCATTTT
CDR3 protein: CASSSKTGAKDQPQHF

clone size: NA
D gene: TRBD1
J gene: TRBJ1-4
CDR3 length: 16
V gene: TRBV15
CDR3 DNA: TGTGCCACCAGCGGAGACGCGGGACAGCTTAATGAAAAACTGTTTTTT
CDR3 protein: CATSGDAGQLNEKLFF

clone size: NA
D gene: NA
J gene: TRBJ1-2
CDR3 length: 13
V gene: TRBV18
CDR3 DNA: TGTGCCAGCTCACCAATTGAGGGCTCGGGCTACACCTTC
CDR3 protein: CASSPIEGSGYTF

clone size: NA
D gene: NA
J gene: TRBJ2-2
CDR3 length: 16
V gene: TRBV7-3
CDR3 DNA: TGTGCCAGCAGTTCAAGGGGAGGATCGAACACCGGGGAGCTGTTTTTT
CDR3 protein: CASSSRGGSNTGELFF

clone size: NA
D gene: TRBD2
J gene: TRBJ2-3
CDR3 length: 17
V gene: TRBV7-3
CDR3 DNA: TGTGCCAGCAGCTTAGTGACTAGCGGAGGGAGCACAGATACGCAGTATTTT
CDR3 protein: CASSLVTSGGSTDTQYF

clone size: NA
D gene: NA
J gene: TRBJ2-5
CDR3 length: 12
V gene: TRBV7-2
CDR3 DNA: TGTGCCAGCAGTGAGCGAGAAGAGACCCAGTACTTC
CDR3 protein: CASSEREETQYF

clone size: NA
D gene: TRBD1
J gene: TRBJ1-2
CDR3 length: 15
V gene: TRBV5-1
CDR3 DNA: TGCGCCAGCAGCCAAGGGACAGACATTCTCTATGGCTACACCTTC
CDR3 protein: CASSQGTDILYGYTF

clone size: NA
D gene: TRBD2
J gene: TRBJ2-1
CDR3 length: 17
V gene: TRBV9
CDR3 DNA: TGTGCCAGCAGCGGGCTAGCGGTTTCTTACTCCTACAATGAGCAGTTCTTC
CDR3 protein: CASSGLAVSYSYNEQFF

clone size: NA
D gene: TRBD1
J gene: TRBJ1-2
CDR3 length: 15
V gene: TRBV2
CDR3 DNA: TGTGCCAGCAAGGCCGGGACAGGCGAGTATAGTGGCTACACCTTC
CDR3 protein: CASKAGTGEYSGYTF

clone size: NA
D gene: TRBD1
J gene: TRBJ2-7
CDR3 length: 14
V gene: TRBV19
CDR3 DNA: TGTGCCAGTAGCTCCGGGACAGGAGATTACGAGCAGTACTTC
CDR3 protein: CASSSGTGDYEQYF

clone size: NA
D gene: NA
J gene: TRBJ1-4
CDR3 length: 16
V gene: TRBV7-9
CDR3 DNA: TGTGCCAGCAGCAACCGACAGTCTGCAACTAATGAAAAACTGTTTTTT
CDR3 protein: CASSNRQSATNEKLFF

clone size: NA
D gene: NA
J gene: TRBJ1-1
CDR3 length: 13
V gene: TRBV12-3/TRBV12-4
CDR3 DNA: TGTGCCAGCAGCCGCGACAGAAGAACTGAAGCTTTCTTT
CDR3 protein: CASSRDRRTEAFF

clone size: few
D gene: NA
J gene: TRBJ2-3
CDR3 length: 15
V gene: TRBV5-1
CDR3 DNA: TGCGCCAGCACCTTAACAGGGTTTGACACAGATACGCAGTATTTT
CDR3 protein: CASTLTGFDTDTQYF

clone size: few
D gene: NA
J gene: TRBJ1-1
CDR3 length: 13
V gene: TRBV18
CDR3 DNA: TGTGCCAGCTCACCGGGCCAGGGATATGAAGCTTTCTTT
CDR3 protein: CASSPGQGYEAFF

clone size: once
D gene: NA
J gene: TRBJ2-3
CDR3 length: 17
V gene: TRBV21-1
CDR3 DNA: TGTGCCAGCAGCAAAGGAGAGGGAAGGGGGCGCACAGATACGCAGTATTTT
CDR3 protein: CASSKGEGRGRTDTQYF

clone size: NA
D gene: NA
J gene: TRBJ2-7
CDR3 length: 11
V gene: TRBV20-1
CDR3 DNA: TGCAGTGCCCCTCTCTCCTACGAGCAGTACTTC
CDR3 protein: CSAPLSYEQYF

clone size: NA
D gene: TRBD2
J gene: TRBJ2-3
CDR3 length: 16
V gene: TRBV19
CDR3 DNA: TGTGCCAGTAGTCGGTCGACTAGCGGGAGCCAAGATACGCAGTATTTT
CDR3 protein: CASSRSTSGSQDTQYF

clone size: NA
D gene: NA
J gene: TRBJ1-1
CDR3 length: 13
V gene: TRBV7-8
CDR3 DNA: TGTGCCAGCAGCCCGAGGGGAGGGACTGAAGCTTTCTTT
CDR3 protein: CASSPRGGTEAFF